The sequence of this TCR beta chain was determined in a study of cytomegalovirus exposure and HLA in healthy donors. Findings and caveats of the study: Most TCR sequences proved rare, with some public TCRs found in many donors.

Assay used: immunoSEQ multiplex PCR; TCRdb lists only in-frame clones, some missing. The table shows approximately 160,000 clones, with roughly 84% occurring only once. Germline CDR1 LNHDA, CDR2 SQIVND (reference sequence). V shed 0 bases and J shed 5 bases, with 11 bases lying between them. CDR3 size: 14 residues. Concerning this clone: Its specificity is unknown.

The rearrangement uses TRBV19 and TRBJ2-7, with D perhaps TRBD1 (6 bases). The material sequenced was PBMCs. The origin of this receptor is a man younger than 40 in good health and CMV-seropositive. CDR3 in DNA: TGTGCCAGTAGTATAGATCCGGCAGGGGACGAGCAGTACTTC. This codes for CASSIDPAGDEQYF.